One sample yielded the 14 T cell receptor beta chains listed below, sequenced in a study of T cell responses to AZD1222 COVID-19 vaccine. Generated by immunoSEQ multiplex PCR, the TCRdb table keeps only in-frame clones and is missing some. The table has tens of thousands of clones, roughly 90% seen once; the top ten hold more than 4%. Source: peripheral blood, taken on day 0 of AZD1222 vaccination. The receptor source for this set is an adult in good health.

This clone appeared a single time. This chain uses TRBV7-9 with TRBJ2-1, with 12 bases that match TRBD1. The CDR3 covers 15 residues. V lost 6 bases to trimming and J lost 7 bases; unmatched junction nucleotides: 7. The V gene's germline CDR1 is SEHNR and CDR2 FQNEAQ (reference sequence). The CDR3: CASSRGTGGWNEQFF. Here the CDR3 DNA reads TGTGCCAGCAGTCGAGGGACAGGGGGCTGGAATGAGCAGTTCTTC.

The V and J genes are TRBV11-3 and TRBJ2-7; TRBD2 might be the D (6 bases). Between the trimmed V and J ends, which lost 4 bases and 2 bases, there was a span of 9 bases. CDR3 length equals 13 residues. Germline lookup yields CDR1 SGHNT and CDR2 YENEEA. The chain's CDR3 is CASSWVAAYEQYF. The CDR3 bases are TGTGCCAGCAGCTGGGTAGCGGCCTACGAGCAGTACTTC.

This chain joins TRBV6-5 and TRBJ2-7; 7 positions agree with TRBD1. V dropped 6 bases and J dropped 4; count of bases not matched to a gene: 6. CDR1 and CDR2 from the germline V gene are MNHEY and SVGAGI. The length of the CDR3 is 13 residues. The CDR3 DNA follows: TGTGCCAGCAGGCGCGGACAGGAGTACGAGCAGTACTTC. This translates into CASRRGQEYEQYF.

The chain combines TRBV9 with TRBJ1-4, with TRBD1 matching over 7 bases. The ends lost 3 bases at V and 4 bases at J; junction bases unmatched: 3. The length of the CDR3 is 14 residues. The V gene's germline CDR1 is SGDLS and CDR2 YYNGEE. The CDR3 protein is CASSAGTVNEKLFF. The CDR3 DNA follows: TGTGCCAGCAGCGCTGGGACAGTTAATGAAAAACTGTTTTTT. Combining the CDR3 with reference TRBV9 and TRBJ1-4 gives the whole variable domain DSGVTQTPKHLITATGQRVTLRCSPRSGDLSVYWYQQSLDQGLQFLIQYYNGEERAKGNILERFSAQQFPDLHSELNLSSLELGDSALYFCASSAGTVNEKLFFGSGTQLSVL.

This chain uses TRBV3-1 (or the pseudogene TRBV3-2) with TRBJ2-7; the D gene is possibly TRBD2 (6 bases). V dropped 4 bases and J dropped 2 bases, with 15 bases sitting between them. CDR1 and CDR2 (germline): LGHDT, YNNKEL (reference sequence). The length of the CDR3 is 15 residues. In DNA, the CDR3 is TGTGCCAGCAGCCGCCAGCCGGGACTCCCCTACGAGCAGTACTTC. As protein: CASSRQPGLPYEQYF.

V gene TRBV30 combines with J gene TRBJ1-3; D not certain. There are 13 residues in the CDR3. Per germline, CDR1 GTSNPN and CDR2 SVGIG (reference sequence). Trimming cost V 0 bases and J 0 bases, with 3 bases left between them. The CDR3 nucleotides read TGTGCCTGGAGTGTTGACTCTGGAAACACCATATATTTT. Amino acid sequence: CAWSVDSGNTIYF.

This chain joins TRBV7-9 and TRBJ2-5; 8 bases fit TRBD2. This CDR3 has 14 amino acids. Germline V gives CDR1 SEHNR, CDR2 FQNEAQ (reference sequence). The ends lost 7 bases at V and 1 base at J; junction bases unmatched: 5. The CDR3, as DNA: TGTGCCAGCACGACTAGCGCGATCCAAGAGACCCAGTACTTC. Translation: CASTTSAIQETQYF.

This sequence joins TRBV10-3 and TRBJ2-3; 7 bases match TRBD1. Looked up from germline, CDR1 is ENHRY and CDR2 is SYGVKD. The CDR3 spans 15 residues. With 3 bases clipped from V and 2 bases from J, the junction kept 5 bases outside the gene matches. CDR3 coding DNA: TGTGCCATCAGTGACCCGGGACAGTCCACAGATACGCAGTATTTT. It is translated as CAISDPGQSTDTQYF.

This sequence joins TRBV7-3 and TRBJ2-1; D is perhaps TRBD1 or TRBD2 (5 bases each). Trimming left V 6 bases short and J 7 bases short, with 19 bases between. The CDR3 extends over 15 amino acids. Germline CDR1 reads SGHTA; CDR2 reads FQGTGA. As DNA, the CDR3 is TGTGCCAGCAGGCATCCCGGGACCGCAAGAAATGAGCAGTTCTTC. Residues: CASRHPGTARNEQFF. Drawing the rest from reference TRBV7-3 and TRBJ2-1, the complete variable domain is GAGVSQTPSNKVTEKGKYVELRCDPISGHTALYWYRQSLGQGPEFLIYFQGTGAADDSGLPNDRFFAVRPEGSVSTLKIQRTERGDSAVYLCASRHPGTARNEQFFGPGTRLTVL.

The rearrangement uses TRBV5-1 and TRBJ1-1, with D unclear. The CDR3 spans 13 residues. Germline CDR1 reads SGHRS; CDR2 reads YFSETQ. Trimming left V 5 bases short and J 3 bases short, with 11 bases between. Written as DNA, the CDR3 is TGCGCCAGCAGTTATCGCGGGGACACTGAAGCTTTCTTT. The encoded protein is CASSYRGDTEAFF. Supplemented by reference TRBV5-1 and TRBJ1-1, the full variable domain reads KAGVTQTPRYLIKTRGQQVTLSCSPISGHRSVSWYQQTPGQGLQFLFEYFSETQRNKGNFPGRFSGRQFSNSRSEMNVSTLELGDSALYLCASSYRGDTEAFFGQGTRLTVV.

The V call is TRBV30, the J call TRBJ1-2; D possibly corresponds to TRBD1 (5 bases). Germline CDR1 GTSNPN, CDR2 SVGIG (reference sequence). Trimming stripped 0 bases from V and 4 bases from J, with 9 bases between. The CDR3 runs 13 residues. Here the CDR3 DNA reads TGTGCCTGGAGTGTAAACGGGGGCTATGGCTACACCTTC. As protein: CAWSVNGGYGYTF.

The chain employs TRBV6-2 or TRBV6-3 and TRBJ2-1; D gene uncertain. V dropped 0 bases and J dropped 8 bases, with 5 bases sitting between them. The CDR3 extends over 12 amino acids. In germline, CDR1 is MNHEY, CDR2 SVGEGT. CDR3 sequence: CASSYSSDEQFF. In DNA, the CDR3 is TGTGCCAGCAGTTACTCGAGCGATGAGCAGTTCTTC.

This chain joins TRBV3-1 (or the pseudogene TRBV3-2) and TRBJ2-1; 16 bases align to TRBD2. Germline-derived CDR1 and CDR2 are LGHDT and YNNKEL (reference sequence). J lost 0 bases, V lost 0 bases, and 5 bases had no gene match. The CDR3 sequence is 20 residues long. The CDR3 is CASSQEGGLAGGSSYNEQFF. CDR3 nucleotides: TGTGCCAGCAGCCAAGAAGGGGGACTAGCGGGAGGGAGCTCCTACAATGAGCAGTTCTTC.

CDR3 sequence reads: CAISESRQSSYNEQFF. The CDR3 DNA follows: TGTGCCATCAGTGAGTCTCGACAGAGCTCCTACAATGAGCAGTTCTTC. This rearrangement joins TRBV10-3 to TRBJ2-1, with a weak D call TRBD1 (5 bases). V lost 0 bases and J 0 bases, leaving 9 bases between the germline ends. Germline V CDR1 and CDR2: ENHRY, SYGVKD. The CDR3 consists of 16 residues.